These 16 T cell receptor beta chains were all obtained from the same sample, sequenced in a study of blood T cell repertoires in COVID-19. The assay was immunoSEQ multiplex PCR, and TCRdb's table has in-frame clones only and misses some. The table shows 150,000 to 200,000 clones, with under 90% occurring only once. Sequencing was performed on peripheral blood. These receptors were collected from a man aged 60-69 years with acute or convalescent COVID-19.

The chain uses TRBV18 and TRBJ2-7, with D possibly TRBD2 on 6 matching bases. Trimming pared 0 bases from V and 4 bases from J, leaving 10 bases between. Germline V gives CDR1 KGHSH, CDR2 LQKENI. The CDR3 extends over 14 amino acids. The CDR3 bases are TGTGCCAGCTCACCACCGGGACTGATATACGAGCAGTACTTC. Its protein product is CASSPPGLIYEQYF.

The gene calls are TRBV2 and TRBJ2-4; unclear D gene. The CDR3 is 15 residues long. The germline CDR1 and CDR2 sequences are SNHLY and FYNNEI. Trimming pared 2 bases from V and 2 bases from J, leaving 10 bases between. The CDR3 DNA is TGTGCCAGCAGTGAATCGCGGCAGACCAAAAACATTCAGTACTTC. Translating gives CASSESRQTKNIQYF.

The genes are TRBV30 and TRBJ1-1; TRBD1 aligns across 7 bases. Germline V gene sequence: CDR1 GTSNPN, CDR2 SVGIG (reference sequence). The CDR3 runs 13 residues. V lost 0 bases to trimming and J lost 3 bases; unmatched junction nucleotides: 1. DNA for the CDR3: TGTGCCTGGAGTGTCACAGGGGACACTGAAGCTTTCTTT. Protein: CAWSVTGDTEAFF. The full variable domain, in which reference TRBV30 and TRBJ1-1 provide the parts outside the CDR3, is SQTIHQWPATLVQPVGSPLSLECTVEGTSNPNLYWYRQAAGRGLQLLFYSVGIGQISSEVPQNLSASRPQDRQFILSSKKLLLSDSGFYLCAWSVTGDTEAFFGQGTRLTVV.

This chain connects TRBV5-6 to TRBJ2-1, with 8 bases that match TRBD1. Germline V gives CDR1 SGHDT, CDR2 YYEEEE. The CDR3 length is 14 residues. The J segment lost 7 bases and the V segment lost 0 bases, leaving 3 bases of the junction unmatched. The CDR3, as DNA: TGTGCCAGCAGCTTGGAGACAGGGGAGAATGAGCAGTTCTTC. Amino acids: CASSLETGENEQFF.

This clone has more than one count but fewer than ten. V is TRBV2 and J is TRBJ1-5; the D is unclear. This CDR3 has 11 amino acids. The V and J ends lost 0 bases and 15 bases respectively, with 9 bases between them. Germline V gene lookup returns CDR1 SNHLY and CDR2 FYNNEI. The DNA of the CDR3 is TGTGCCAGCAGTGAAGCAGGAGAAAGGCATTTT. It encodes CASSEAGERHF.

V and J are TRBV6-2 or TRBV6-3 and TRBJ1-2; D not certain. The CDR3 consists of 17 residues. Between the trimmed V and J ends, which lost 3 bases and 5 bases, there was a span of 22 bases. The germline CDR1 and CDR2 sequences are MNHEY and SVGEGT. The CDR3 DNA sequence: TGTGCCAGCAGTTATTATCCGGAGCGCCTCGGGTCGTATGGCTACACCTTC. It is translated as CASSYYPERLGSYGYTF.

V is TRBV4-3 and J is TRBJ1-3; a weak D match, TRBD1 (5 bases). Germline values: CDR1 LGHNA, CDR2 YSLEER. The V gene lost 0 bases and the J gene lost 4 bases, with 19 bases spanning the gap. The CDR3 covers 18 residues. The CDR3 is CASSQDIPAGTTGNTIYF. The CDR3 region has the DNA TGCGCCAGCAGCCAAGATATCCCCGCGGGGACTACAGGAAACACCATATATTTT.

V usage is TRBV6-6 and J usage is TRBJ2-3; 8 nucleotides match TRBD2. Trimming took 6 bases from V and 2 from J; bases not matched to a gene: 7. Germline V gene lookup returns CDR1 MNHNY and CDR2 SVGAGI (reference sequence). The CDR3 is 15 residues long. CDR3 in amino acids: CASSFGGADTDTQYF. CDR3 sequence (DNA): TGTGCCAGCAGCTTCGGGGGGGCCGACACAGATACGCAGTATTTT.

A word on this clone: Distinct nucleotide sequences in the sample also encode this CDR3. The CDR3 reads CASSLSGNTIYF. CDR3 bases: TGTGCCAGCAGTCTCTCTGGAAACACCATATATTTT. The genes are TRBV12-3 or TRBV12-4 and TRBJ1-3; D not certain. Trimming cost V 5 bases and J 0 bases, with 2 bases left between them. The CDR3 consists of 12 residues.

This rearrangement joins TRBV9 to TRBJ1-3; D gene ambiguous. The V gene's germline CDR1 is SGDLS and CDR2 YYNGEE. V was cut by 0 bases and J by 0 bases, with 10 bases left in between. The CDR3 totals 16 residues. The CDR3 nucleotides are TGTGCCAGCAGCGTAGTGGACTCGAGCTCTGGAAACACCATATATTTT. Its protein is CASSVVDSSSGNTIYF.

The chain has TRBV11-2 and TRBJ2-5; 9 bases agree with TRBD2. Germline CDR1 and CDR2: SGHAT and FQNNGV. This CDR3 region has 16 residues. The trim removed 6 bases at V and 5 bases at J, leaving 13 bases unmatched. The CDR3 is CASSPTWASGKETQYF. The CDR3 nucleotides read TGTGCCAGCAGTCCTACCTGGGCTAGCGGGAAGGAGACCCAGTACTTC.

The chain employs TRBV3-1 (or the pseudogene TRBV3-2) and TRBJ1-3; 8 bases match TRBD1. J was trimmed by 0 bases and V by 0 bases; bases with no gene match: 4. Germline loops: CDR1 LGHDT, CDR2 YNNKEL (reference sequence). This CDR3 region has 17 residues. The CDR3 DNA is TGTGCCAGCAGCCAAGACTGGACAGGGACCTCTGGAAACACCATATATTTT. This translates into CASSQDWTGTSGNTIYF.

The count of this clone is one. The chain couples TRBV4-1 to TRBJ2-2; D uncertain. The germline gives CDR1 MGHRA, CDR2 YSYEKL. The CDR3 extends over 14 amino acids. V lost 1 base and J lost 3, with 6 bases in between. CDR3 sequence reads: CASSQVLYTGELFF. The CDR3 coding sequence is TGCGCCAGCAGCCAAGTCCTCTACACCGGGGAGCTGTTTTTT.

This clone occurred a few times. The chain has TRBV27 and TRBJ1-5; 8 bases line up with TRBD1. Germline-derived CDR1 and CDR2 are MNHEY and SMNVEV (reference sequence). CDR3 size: 17 residues. Trimming took 5 bases from V and 7 from J; bases not matched to a gene: 16. The CDR3, as DNA: TGTGCCAGCAGTCCGCAGGGGGCGCAGGCGGAGCGACAGCCCCAGCATTTT. It encodes CASSPQGAQAERQPQHF.

This sequence joins TRBV7-9 and TRBJ1-1; the match to TRBD1 covers 7 bases. V shed 6 bases, J shed 13 bases, and the junction held 8 bases outside the gene matches. The germline gives CDR1 SEHNR, CDR2 FQNEAQ (reference sequence). This CDR3 is built from 11 residues. The CDR3 region has the DNA TGTGCCAGCAGGCCAGGACAGGCCGGTTTCTTT. Its translation: CASRPGQAGFF. Full variable domain (rest looked up from reference TRBV7-9 and TRBJ1-1): DTGVSQNPRHKITKRGQNVTFRCDPISEHNRLYWYRQTLGQGPEFLTYFQNEAQLEKSRLLSDRFSAERPKGSFSTLEIQRTEQGDSAMYLCASRPGQAGFFGQGTRLTVV.

This sequence joins TRBV6-5 and TRBJ2-3; D is possibly TRBD2 (6 bases). Germline assignment: CDR1 MNHEY and CDR2 SVGAGI. The CDR3 sequence is 15 residues long. Trimming shortened V by 6 bases and J by 2 bases, and 15 bases separated the two germline ends. The CDR3 reads CASRTGLSNTDTQYF. CDR3 sequence (DNA): TGTGCCAGCAGAACGGGACTTTCTAACACAGATACGCAGTATTTT.